This entry concerns a single T cell receptor beta chain. No antigen is known for it. This same CDR3 is encoded by further DNA sequences in the sample. Repertoires were generated with immunoSEQ multiplex PCR, while TCRdb's copy carries only in-frame clones and drops some. The sample includes approximately 13,000 clones, about 75% of them seen just once. These data originate in a study of OX40 agonist ivuxolimab in advanced cancers. The V end was cut by 2 bases, the J end by 7 bases, with 7 bases between. The CDR3 spans 12 residues. Germline-derived CDR1 and CDR2 are SGHNT and YYREEE (reference sequence). Regarding the study as a whole: More expanded clones were found, on average, in CD8+ than in CD4+ T cells.

The genes are TRBV5-4 and TRBJ2-1; TRBD1 is a possible D gene (6 bases). The receptor was derived from an adult with an advanced solid tumor such as melanoma, head and neck, liver or kidney cancer. The sequences come from CD4+ or CD8+ T cells sorted from blood, collected in a trial of the OX40 agonist ivuxolimab. CDR3 nucleotides: TGTGCCAGCAGCTTCAGGGGAAATGAGCAGTTCTTC. Translation gives CASSFRGNEQFF. The entire variable domain, with the rest obtained from reference TRBV5-4 and TRBJ2-1, is as follows: ETGVTQSPTHLIKTRGQQVTLRCSSQSGHNTVSWYQQALGQGPQFIFQYYREEENGRGNFPPRFSGLQFPNYSSELNVNALELDDSALYLCASSFRGNEQFFGPGTRLTVL.